The next 13 T cell receptor beta chains were all read from a single sample in a study of OX40 agonist ivuxolimab in advanced cancers. Profiling relied on immunoSEQ multiplex PCR, and the TCRdb table lists in-frame clones only, not all of them. Among more than 50,000 clones listed, 86% were seen once. Here the sequenced sample was CD4+ or CD8+ T cells sorted from blood, taken in a trial of the OX40 agonist ivuxolimab. The receptors shown here come from an adult with an advanced solid tumor such as melanoma, head and neck, liver or kidney cancer.

The V call is TRBV27, the J call TRBJ2-3; D might be TRBD2 (6 bases). The germline V gene has CDR1 MNHEY and CDR2 SMNVEV (reference sequence). V gave up 1 base and J gave up 2 bases, with 13 bases separating them. This CDR3 spans 16 amino acids. The DNA of the CDR3 is TGTGCCAGCAGTTTATGGGGTAGCGGCTTCACAGATACGCAGTATTTT. As protein: CASSLWGSGFTDTQYF.

This sequence joins TRBV5-4 and TRBJ2-3, with 7 bases fitting TRBD1. CDR3 length: 14 amino acids. From germline, CDR1 is SGHNT and CDR2 YYREEE (reference sequence). V trimming: 2 bases; J trimming: 3 bases; junction bases outside the gene matches: 3. This CDR3 reads CASSFDRATDTQYF. CDR3 coding DNA: TGTGCCAGCAGCTTTGACAGGGCGACAGATACGCAGTATTTT.

The J gene is TRBJ2-1, the V gene TRBV2; 13 bases align to TRBD2. CDR3 length: 15 amino acids. Unmatched junction bases numbered 8, after V lost 8 bases and J lost 7 bases. Germline CDR1 SNHLY, CDR2 FYNNEI. Here the CDR3 reads CASSLTSGGKNEQFF. CDR3 nucleotides: TGTGCCAGCTCCCTGACTAGCGGGGGGAAGAATGAGCAGTTCTTC.

The chain recombines TRBV6-1 with TRBJ2-7; D may match TRBD1 or TRBD2 (5 bases each). Germline V CDR1 and CDR2: MNHNS, SASEGT. The V and J ends lost 8 bases and 0 bases respectively, with 11 bases between them. The CDR3 has 13 residues. The CDR3 loop is CASGSRVSYEQYF. The CDR3 nucleotides read TGTGCCAGCGGGAGCAGGGTCTCCTACGAGCAGTACTTC.

V and J are TRBV7-8 and TRBJ2-1; D gene uncertain. The V end lost 4 bases, the J end lost 6 bases, and 10 bases lay between the germline ends. The V gene's germline CDR1 is SGHVS and CDR2 FQNEAQ. This CDR3 comprises 13 residues. This CDR3 reads CASSSSKINEQFF. CDR3 nucleotide sequence: TGTGCCAGCAGCTCTTCTAAGATCAATGAGCAGTTCTTC.

The genes are TRBV7-2 and TRBJ2-5, with a weak D call TRBD2 (6 bases). The end of the DNA aligns better with TRBJ2-7, so the J call may be wrong. The CDR3 is made up of 13 amino acids. Germline assignment: CDR1 SGHTA and CDR2 FQGNSA. DNA of the CDR3: TGTGCCAGCAGCTTAGCGACTAGCTACGAGCAGTACTTC. This translates into CASSLATSYEQYF.

The V call is TRBV5-4, the J call TRBJ2-5; TRBD2 agrees at 13 bases. After removal of 1 base from V and 2 bases from J, the junction contained 5 bases not matched to a gene. Germline assignment: CDR1 SGHNT and CDR2 YYREEE (reference sequence). The CDR3 spans 17 residues. This CDR3 reads CASSLRTSGGPQETQYF. The CDR3 nucleotides read TGTGCCAGCAGCTTGAGGACTAGCGGGGGTCCACAAGAGACCCAGTACTTC.

This clone was seen only once. J is TRBJ2-1 and V is TRBV6-5; 8 nucleotides line up with TRBD2. The CDR3 is 12 residues long. Germline V lookup: CDR1 MNHEY, CDR2 SVGAGI. J lost 16 bases, V lost 6 bases, and 11 bases had no gene match. The DNA of the CDR3 is TGTGCCAGCAGCCGTCCGGGCGGGGGGCACTTCTTC. It is translated as CASSRPGGGHFF.

The V call is TRBV7-2, the J call TRBJ2-7; TRBD1 aligns across 10 bases. This CDR3 region has 15 residues. Trimming took 3 bases from V and 3 from J; bases not matched to a gene: 5. Germline loops: CDR1 SGHTA, CDR2 FQGNSA. In DNA, the CDR3 is TGTGCCAGCAGCTTGGCCCGGGACAGGGGCTACGAGCAGTACTTC. This codes for CASSLARDRGYEQYF.

In its sample, this clone was seen a few times. V usage is TRBV7-8 and J usage is TRBJ1-1, with 10 bases identical to TRBD1. With 4 bases clipped from V and 10 bases from J, the junction kept 6 bases outside the gene matches. The CDR3 length is 13 residues. Germline V gene sequence: CDR1 SGHVS, CDR2 FQNEAQ. CDR3 nucleotide sequence: TGTGCCAGCAGCTCCGACAGGGGGCAAAGAGCTTTCTTT. Residues: CASSSDRGQRAFF.

The genes are TRBV5-6 and TRBJ2-3; D ambiguous. The germline V gene has CDR1 SGHDT and CDR2 YYEEEE. V lost 4 bases and J lost 1, with 13 bases in between. There are 15 residues in the CDR3. CDR3 protein: CASSQPSRGTDTQYF. The CDR3 nucleotides are TGTGCCAGCAGCCAGCCCAGTAGGGGCACAGATACGCAGTATTTT. The entire variable domain, with the rest obtained from reference TRBV5-6 and TRBJ2-3, is as follows: DAGVTQSPTHLIKTRGQQVTLRCSPKSGHDTVSWYQQALGQGPQFIFQYYEEEERQRGNFPDRFSGHQFPNYSSELNVNALLLGDSALYLCASSQPSRGTDTQYFGPGTRLTVL.

This clone was detected once. The V call is TRBV2, the J call TRBJ2-7; D possibly corresponds to TRBD1 (5 bases). Germline V gene sequence: CDR1 SNHLY, CDR2 FYNNEI. Trimming left V 4 bases short and J 0 bases short, with 10 bases between. The CDR3 extends over 14 amino acids. DNA of the CDR3: TGTGCCAGCAGTGTTTTGACAGACTCCTACGAGCAGTACTTC. Its translation is CASSVLTDSYEQYF.

The chain joins TRBV10-1 to TRBJ1-1; the D is unclear. CDR3 length equals 14 residues. Trimming shortened V by 5 bases and J by 5 bases, and 15 bases separated the two germline ends. CDR1 is WNHNN, CDR2 SYGVQD, per germline (reference sequence). The CDR3 protein is CASSFSKGKTEAFF. For the CDR3, the DNA is TGCGCCAGCAGTTTTTCCAAAGGAAAAACTGAAGCTTTCTTT.